A single sample is the source of the 28 T cell receptor beta chains below, sequenced in a study of T-cell memory formation after mild COVID-19 (dated by TCRdb to the early 2020s). Library method: 5' RACE. Sequencing used an Illumina NovaSeq 6000. Clones were called with MiXCR by TCRdb after fastp trimmed the public reads at Q25, and only in-frame beta chains were retained. Each CDR3 protein appears once, grouped with its most common genes and DNA. This sample gives about 200,000 distinct CDR3 sequences in total; just over 9.5% of them show up just once. The ten largest clonotypes hold about 3.8% of the sample. Input material: PBMCs or a T cell subset sorted from them (not recorded which). These receptors were collected from a man aged 18-30 years who had mild COVID-19 (a few samples of this study predate the infection). The sample titles of this study are shuffled in the database, so cell type and time point are left out; the donor was told from shared clones.

Only a few counts were recorded for this clonotype. CDR3 DNA sequence: TGTGCCAGCTCACCGCCGGGGACTAGGAGGCTTCAGGAGACCCAGTACTTC. It translates to CASSPPGTRRLQETQYF. V and J are TRBV18 and TRBJ2-5, with 8 bases fitting TRBD2. The V gene's germline CDR1 is KGHSH and CDR2 LQKENI. With V trimmed by 3 bases and J by 5 bases, 14 bases remained unmatched. The CDR3 consists of 17 residues.

This clonotype was found a few times. The CDR3 loop reads CASSKTSGGVSGNNEQFF. The CDR3, as DNA: TGTGCCAGCAGCAAAACTAGCGGGGGGGTCTCGGGGAACAATGAGCAGTTCTTC. The chain carries TRBV9 and TRBJ2-1; 13 bases are shared with TRBD2. Unmatched junction bases numbered 12, after V lost 4 bases and J lost 5 bases. In germline, CDR1 is SGDLS, CDR2 YYNGEE. The CDR3 spans 18 residues.

This chain links TRBV20-1 with TRBJ2-3, with a possible D match to TRBD2 (5 bases). Trimming pared 5 bases from V and 6 bases from J, leaving 9 bases between. Germline CDR1 DFQATT, CDR2 SNEGSKA (reference sequence). The CDR3 runs to 11 residues. The CDR3 DNA is TGCAGTGCTGGACCGGGGGATACGCAGTATTTT. Amino acids: CSAGPGDTQYF.

This chain links TRBV12-3 or TRBV12-4 with TRBJ1-2; D ambiguous. This CDR3 has 12 amino acids. V gave up 5 bases and J gave up 8 bases, with 12 bases separating them. The CDR3 loop reads CASSTSSGGYTF. DNA for the CDR3: TGTGCCAGCAGTACCTCCTCCGGGGGCTACACCTTC.

This clonotype was picked up many times. V usage is TRBV10-3 and J usage is TRBJ2-3; 9 bases agree with TRBD1. CDR1 ENHRY and CDR2 SYGVKD come from the germline V gene. V trimming: 3 bases; J trimming: 7 bases; junction bases outside the gene matches: 11. This CDR3 has 16 residues. CDR3 DNA: TGTGCCATCAGTGATTCCGACAGGGGGTCTTTGAATACGCAGTATTTT. Its translation is CAISDSDRGSLNTQYF.

This rearrangement joins TRBV19 to TRBJ1-1; no reliable D call. CDR3 length: 12 amino acids. Germline assignment: CDR1 LNHDA and CDR2 SQIVND (reference sequence). V was shortened by 6 bases and J by 9 bases, with 14 bases between the two germline ends. The CDR3 is CASSHNQEKAFF. The CDR3 coding sequence is TGTGCCAGTAGCCACAATCAGGAGAAAGCTTTCTTT.

This clonotype was seen more than once but under ten times. The chain links TRBV9 to TRBJ2-3; D may be TRBD1 (5 bases). Germline V gene sequence: CDR1 SGDLS, CDR2 YYNGEE. The germline V and J ends were trimmed by 0 bases and 4 bases, with 15 bases remaining between them. The CDR3 covers 16 residues. The CDR3 DNA follows: TGTGCCAGCAGCGTAGGCGGACACCCGGTGGCAGATACGCAGTATTTT. Amino acids: CASSVGGHPVADTQYF. Filled out from reference TRBV9 and TRBJ2-3, the complete variable domain reads DSGVTQTPKHLITATGQRVTLRCSPRSGDLSVYWYQQSLDQGLQFLIQYYNGEERAKGNILERFSAQQFPDLHSELNLSSLELGDSALYFCASSVGGHPVADTQYFGPGTRLTVL.

This chain connects TRBV9 to TRBJ1-5; 7 nucleotides match TRBD1. V lost 4 bases, J lost 2 bases, and 6 bases stayed unmatched. Germline V gene lookup returns CDR1 SGDLS and CDR2 YYNGEE. This CDR3 is 15 amino acids long. CDR3 residues: CASSMTGSGNQPQHF. The CDR3 DNA follows: TGTGCCAGCAGCATGACAGGGAGTGGCAATCAGCCCCAGCATTTT.

This clonotype came up a few times. The V gene is TRBV5-4, the J gene TRBJ2-7; a weak D match, TRBD2 (6 bases). Germline values: CDR1 SGHNT, CDR2 YYREEE (reference sequence). The CDR3 contains 13 residues. V was shortened by 2 bases and J by 2 bases, with 8 bases between the two germline ends. Here the CDR3 DNA reads TGTGCCAGCAGCTTTCCGGGGGCCTACGAGCAGTACGTC. Translating gives CASSFPGAYEQYV.

The J gene is TRBJ2-5, the V gene TRBV25-1; weak D call: TRBD2 (6 bases). CDR1 MGHDK and CDR2 SYGVNS come from the germline V gene. The length of the CDR3 is 14 residues. V lost 5 bases and J lost 2, with 12 bases in between. The CDR3 reads CASSPEEGQETQYF. The CDR3 region has the DNA TGTGCCAGCAGTCCAGAGGAGGGGCAAGAGACCCAGTACTTC. Full variable domain (missing parts from reference TRBV25-1 and TRBJ2-5): EADIYQTPRYLVIGTGKKITLECSQTMGHDKMYWYQQDPGMELHLIHYSYGVNSTEKGDLSSESTVSRIRTEHFPLTLESARPSHTSQYLCASSPEEGQETQYFGPGTRLLVL.

V and J are TRBV7-2 and TRBJ2-7, with a weak D call TRBD2 (6 bases). Germline V CDR1 and CDR2: SGHTA, FQGNSA. V gave up 5 bases and J gave up 2 bases, with 19 bases separating them. This CDR3 comprises 16 residues. This chain's CDR3 is CASSPPSGRGAYEQYF. Here the CDR3 DNA reads TGTGCCAGCAGCCCGCCGTCCGGTCGCGGGGCCTACGAGCAGTACTTC. Full variable domain (remainder filled in from reference TRBV7-2 and TRBJ2-7): GAGVSQSPSNKVTEKGKDVELRCDPISGHTALYWYRQSLGQGLEFLIYFQGNSAPDKSGLPSDRFSAERTGGSVSTLTIQRTQQEDSAVYLCASSPPSGRGAYEQYFGPGTRLTVT.

This clonotype was detected only a few times. The chain has TRBV20-1 and TRBJ1-6; D not certain. CDR1 is DFQATT and CDR2 is SNEGSKA in the germline V gene (reference sequence). The CDR3 extends over 13 amino acids. The V gene lost 5 bases and the J gene lost 7 bases, with 12 bases spanning the gap. CDR3 coding DNA: TGCAGTGCTGCCATGGACCCAAATTCACCCCTCCACTTT. This sequence encodes CSAAMDPNSPLHF.

This clonotype was seen only a few times. The chain is built from TRBV10-3 and TRBJ1-4; no firm D call. V gave up 4 bases and J gave up 0 bases, with 3 bases separating them. The germline V gene has CDR1 ENHRY and CDR2 SYGVKD. The CDR3 is 13 amino acids. The chain's CDR3 is CAISGTTNEKLFF. CDR3 nucleotide sequence: TGTGCCATCAGTGGAACAACTAATGAAAAACTGTTTTTT.

The J gene is TRBJ2-5, the V gene TRBV5-1; D unclear. Trimming left V 5 bases short and J 2 bases short, with 10 bases between. CDR1 is SGHRS, CDR2 YFSETQ, per germline. The CDR3 sequence is 13 residues long. CDR3 nucleotides: TGCGCCAGCAGTTTGTTCACACAAGAGACCCAGTACTTC. It specifies CASSLFTQETQYF.

V gene TRBV4-1 combines with J gene TRBJ2-7; D uncertain. The V end lost 1 base, the J end lost 6 bases, and 16 bases lay between the germline ends. The CDR3 is 15 residues long. The germline V gene has CDR1 MGHRA and CDR2 YSYEKL. Written as DNA, the CDR3 is TGCGCCAGCAGCCAAGCCCCCACGGCGGAATCCGAGCAGTACTTC. This translates into CASSQAPTAESEQYF.

V and J are TRBV2 and TRBJ2-7; 9 positions match TRBD1. This CDR3 has 13 residues. V was clipped by 2 bases and J by 7 bases; unmatched bases: 3. Germline values: CDR1 SNHLY, CDR2 FYNNEI. The CDR3 region is CASSESGQGEQYV. CDR3 coding DNA: TGTGCCAGCAGTGAATCGGGACAGGGTGAGCAGTACGTC.

This clonotype was found a few times. At one end, the junction sequence differs from germline, possibly due to a read error. This sequence joins TRBV28 and TRBJ2-5; no definite D call. Germline assignment: CDR1 MDHEN and CDR2 SYDVKM. The CDR3 covers 12 residues. This CDR3 is CASSLPFVRLQF. The CDR3 DNA is TGTGCCAGCAGTCTTCCGTTCGTCCGCCTGCAGTTC.

This clonotype turned up a few times. The chain is built from TRBV18 and TRBJ1-6, with D unclear. The CDR3 extends over 13 amino acids. Germline CDR1 reads KGHSH; CDR2 reads LQKENI. Trimming cost V 7 bases and J 7 bases, with 11 bases left between them. The CDR3 sequence: CASFSSRNSPLHF. Here the CDR3 DNA reads TGTGCCAGCTTCTCCAGCCGGAATTCACCCCTCCACTTT. Using reference TRBV18 and TRBJ1-6 for the parts outside the CDR3, the full variable domain is NAGVMQNPRHLVRRRGQEARLRCSPMKGHSHVYWYRQLPEEGLKFMVYLQKENIIDESGMPKERFSAEFPKEGPSILRIQQVVRGDSAAYFCASFSSRNSPLHFGNGTRLTVT.

The genes are TRBV15 and TRBJ1-6, with D possibly TRBD1 on 5 matching bases. This CDR3 region has 13 residues. V dropped 1 base and J dropped 8 bases, with 6 bases sitting between them. Germline CDR1 reads LNHNV; CDR2 reads YYDKDF (reference sequence). This CDR3 reads CATSRVGDSPLHF. The CDR3 DNA follows: TGTGCCACCAGCAGAGTGGGGGATTCACCCCTCCACTTT.

The chain recombines TRBV7-2 with TRBJ1-1, with D perhaps TRBD1 (5 bases). The CDR3 spans 14 residues. The germline V gene encodes CDR1 SGHTA and CDR2 FQGNSA. V was trimmed by 5 bases and J by 1 base, leaving 11 bases between them. In DNA, the CDR3 is TGTGCCAGCAGCCCCAACCAGGGGAACACTGAAGCTTTCTTT. It yields the protein CASSPNQGNTEAFF.

This clonotype was picked up a small number of times. The chain combines TRBV9 with TRBJ1-4; a weak D match, TRBD1 (5 bases). Germline CDR1 is SGDLS and CDR2 is YYNGEE. The V end was cut by 7 bases, the J end by 8 bases, with 12 bases between. This CDR3 has 12 amino acids. In DNA, the CDR3 is TGTGCCAGCGCGAGGGGAGAGGAAAAACTGTTTTTT. This sequence encodes CASARGEEKLFF.

At least ten counts were recorded for this clonotype. In DNA form, the CDR3 reads TGCGCCAGCAGCCCCGGATCGGGGGAGAACTATGGCTACACCTTC. Its protein product is CASSPGSGENYGYTF. The chain employs TRBV5-1 and TRBJ1-2; weak D call: TRBD1 (5 bases). Trimming left V 4 bases short and J 2 bases short, with 15 bases between. This CDR3 is 15 amino acids long. Germline V lookup: CDR1 SGHRS, CDR2 YFSETQ.

This clonotype was found a few times. This rearrangement joins TRBV12-3 or TRBV12-4 to TRBJ2-7, with D perhaps given as TRBD1 or TRBD2 (5 bases each). This CDR3 contains 12 residues. V lost 3 bases and J lost 5, with 8 bases in between. The CDR3 reads CASSFWGNEQYV. In nucleotides, the CDR3 is TGTGCCAGCAGTTTCTGGGGGAACGAGCAGTACGTC.

A few counts support this clonotype. This chain joins TRBV3-1 and TRBJ2-1, with TRBD2 identical over 10 bases. Germline CDR1 reads LGHDT; CDR2 reads YNNKEL (reference sequence). This CDR3 is 16 amino acids long. The V gene end was trimmed by 0 bases and the J gene end by 7 bases; junction bases not matched to a gene: 6. CDR3 sequence: CASSQDKASGGNEQFF. CDR3 in DNA: TGTGCCAGCAGCCAAGATAAAGCTAGCGGGGGAAATGAGCAGTTCTTC.

Many counts were recorded for this clonotype. This chain connects TRBV4-3 to TRBJ2-7; D gene ambiguous. Germline V gene sequence: CDR1 LGHNA, CDR2 YSLEER. Trimming removed 1 base from V and 5 bases from J, with 15 bases in between. This CDR3 region has 15 residues. The CDR3 protein is CASSQASGLANEQYF. CDR3 in DNA: TGCGCCAGCAGCCAAGCCTCCGGGCTGGCAAACGAGCAGTACTTC.

The chain couples TRBV10-3 to TRBJ1-1, with D possibly TRBD1 on 5 matching bases. Per germline, CDR1 ENHRY and CDR2 SYGVKD. The CDR3 is 14 amino acids. Trimming shortened V by 7 bases and J by 4 bases, and 16 bases separated the two germline ends. The CDR3 bases are TGTGCCATCAAGAAGACAGAGGTTGTCACTGAAGCTTTCTTT. Its protein is CAIKKTEVVTEAFF.

CDR3 sequence: CASSFYSGELFF. The CDR3 DNA is TGTGCCAGCAGCTTTTATAGCGGGGAGCTGTTTTTT. The chain has TRBV5-6 and TRBJ2-2; no clear D. The V gene lost 2 bases and the J gene lost 7 bases, with 6 bases spanning the gap. This CDR3 has 12 residues. Germline V gives CDR1 SGHDT, CDR2 YYEEEE.

This clonotype was picked up a small number of times. This rearrangement joins TRBV4-1 to TRBJ2-3; D is ambiguous. The germline V and J ends were trimmed by 1 base and 4 bases, with 15 bases remaining between them. CDR1 and CDR2 (germline): MGHRA, YSYEKL. This CDR3 is 16 amino acids long. CDR3 sequence (DNA): TGCGCCAGCAGCCAAGTGGCCCGATCGCAGGCAGATACGCAGTATTTT. It encodes CASSQVARSQADTQYF.